This passage covers 21 T cell receptor beta chains from one sample sequenced in a study of vaccination and CD4 T cells after COVID-19 (dated by TCRdb to 2021 to 2024). The sample's treatment or condition label, decoded: 10-day PBMC culture with coronavirus spike peptide pools or control peptides (ViraFEST assay). The library was generated by PCR. Sequencing used an Illumina iSeq 100. TCR sequencing of DNA from cultured CD4+ T cells used the Oncomine TCR Beta short-read assay at the Johns Hopkins FTIC core. TCRdb passed the public sequencing reads through fastp at Q25 and MiXCR, retaining productive beta sequences. A single entry per CDR3 protein holds the most common genes and DNA from its merged rows. The sample contains 8,500 to 14,000 distinct CDR3 sequences, approximately 62% of them found a single time. The ten largest clones take up over 9% of the sample. These receptors lack a known antigen.

Sequenced material: CD4+ T cells from blood, cultured in vitro. The receptors come from a human donor who had recovered from COVID-19.

This chain joins TRBV7-2 and TRBJ1-4, with a possible D match to TRBD1 (6 bases). The V gene lost 8 bases and the J gene lost 7 bases, with 14 bases spanning the gap. CDR3 length: 13 amino acids. The germline CDR1 and CDR2 sequences are SGHTA and FQGNSA. CDR3 protein: CASARVGGEKLFF. The CDR3 DNA follows: TGTGCCAGCGCGAGGGTAGGGGGTGAAAAACTGTTTTTT.

The chain uses TRBV7-2 and TRBJ2-1; D remains unclear. Germline CDR1 and CDR2: SGHTA and FQGNSA. This CDR3 spans 12 amino acids. V lost 0 bases to trimming and J lost 12 bases, with 9 bases between them. CDR3 coding DNA: TGTGCCAGCAGCTTAGCGGGCAGGTCGCAGTTCTTC. It specifies CASSLAGRSQFF.

As DNA, the CDR3 is TGTGCCAGCAGCCCTCGAGTCCGGGTGGGAGCTTTCTTT. Its translation: CASSPRVRVGAFF. The rearrangement uses TRBV11-2 and TRBJ1-1, with unresolved D. The CDR3 sequence is 13 residues long. Trimming removed 5 bases from V and 10 bases from J, with 17 bases in between. Germline V gives CDR1 SGHAT, CDR2 FQNNGV. Full variable domain (rest looked up from reference TRBV11-2 and TRBJ1-1): EAGVAQSPRYKIIEKRQSVAFWCNPISGHATLYWYQQILGQGPKLLIQFQNNGVVDDSQLPKDRFSAERLKGVDSTLKIQPAKLEDSAVYLCASSPRVRVGAFFGQGTRLTVV.

The genes are TRBV20-1 and TRBJ1-5; 10 bases are a match to TRBD1. Trimming at V came to 3 bases and at J to 5 bases, leaving 7 bases not matched to a gene. Germline V lookup: CDR1 DFQATT, CDR2 SNEGSKA (reference sequence). CDR3 length: 15 residues. The CDR3 reads CSASPGQGRYQPQHF. The DNA for the CDR3 is TGCAGTGCTAGTCCGGGACAGGGGCGCTATCAGCCCCAGCATTTT.

The chain links TRBV3-1 to TRBJ2-3; 8 positions match TRBD2. The ends lost 2 bases at V and 5 bases at J; junction bases unmatched: 9. This CDR3 contains 16 residues. CDR1 is LGHDT and CDR2 is YNNKEL in the germline V gene (reference sequence). The CDR3 bases are TGTGCCAGCAGCCAACACGGGGGGGGTGAGGGAGATACGCAGTATTTT. Translating it yields CASSQHGGGEGDTQYF.

V usage is TRBV2 and J usage is TRBJ1-2; TRBD1 is a possible D gene (5 bases). V lost 8 bases, J lost 7 bases, and 17 bases lay in between. The CDR3 runs to 13 residues. The germline CDR1 and CDR2 sequences are SNHLY and FYNNEI. CDR3 amino acids: CASLAQGYLGYTF. DNA for the CDR3: TGTGCCAGCTTAGCCCAGGGTTATCTTGGCTACACCTTC.

The gene calls are TRBV7-2 and TRBJ1-2; no firm D call. CDR1 is SGHTA, CDR2 FQGNSA, per germline. The CDR3 is made up of 12 amino acids. V shed 2 bases and J shed 5 bases, with 6 bases lying between them. CDR3 loop: CASSLQAYGYTF. In nucleotides, the CDR3 is TGTGCCAGCAGCTTACAGGCGTATGGCTACACCTTC.

V is TRBV6-1 and J is TRBJ2-3; tentative D call: TRBD1 (5 bases). The germline V gene has CDR1 MNHNS and CDR2 SASEGT. The CDR3 loop spans 16 amino acids. V was clipped by 5 bases and J by 0 bases, with 15 bases between them. CDR3 sequence (DNA): TGTGCCAGCAGTCCCCTCTCGGCAGGGAGCACAGATACGCAGTATTTT. Residues: CASSPLSAGSTDTQYF.

The rearrangement links TRBV28 to TRBJ1-5; D not resolved. Germline CDR1 is MDHEN and CDR2 is SYDVKM. V was shortened by 4 bases and J by 6 bases, with 13 bases between the two germline ends. This CDR3 comprises 14 residues. For the CDR3, the DNA is TGTGCCAGCAGTTCCCTCGCAAGTCGTCAGCCCCAGCATTTT. This encodes CASSSLASRQPQHF.

The chain joins TRBV6-5 to TRBJ1-3; D is possibly TRBD1 (6 bases). Looked up from germline, CDR1 is MNHEY and CDR2 is SVGAGI. V lost 1 base and J 0 bases, leaving 10 bases between the germline ends. The CDR3 totals 16 residues. CDR3 sequence reads: CASSYFRTDSGNTIYF. The DNA for the CDR3 is TGTGCCAGCAGTTACTTCCGGACAGACTCTGGAAACACCATATATTTT.

V usage is TRBV19 and J usage is TRBJ2-4; 10 bases fit TRBD2. The CDR3 sequence is 19 residues long. J lost 5 bases, V lost 5 bases, and 18 bases had no gene match. Germline loops: CDR1 LNHDA, CDR2 SQIVND (reference sequence). CDR3 DNA: TGTGCCAGTAGTTCTAAAATGACTAGCGGGTGGGGGAGAGAAAACATTCAGTACTTC. Translation: CASSSKMTSGWGRENIQYF.

The J gene is TRBJ1-5, the V gene TRBV6-2 or TRBV6-3, with 10 nucleotides matching TRBD1. CDR3 length: 18 amino acids. Germline V lookup: CDR1 MNHEY, CDR2 SVGEGT. V lost 0 bases and J lost 3; bases outside the gene matches: 8. This CDR3 is CASSYSRTGGITNQPQHF. CDR3 nucleotides: TGTGCCAGCAGTTACTCGAGGACAGGGGGGATAACCAATCAGCCCCAGCATTTT.

The chain combines TRBV10-3 with TRBJ2-3, with TRBD2 matching 7 bases. This CDR3 contains 15 residues. The J segment lost 5 bases and the V segment lost 5 bases, leaving 10 bases of the junction unmatched. From germline, CDR1 is ENHRY and CDR2 SYGVKD. The CDR3 DNA reads TGTGCCATCAGTCTTAGCAGCGGGGCCGGAGATACGCAGTATTTT. Its translation: CAISLSSGAGDTQYF.

This chain joins TRBV12-3 or TRBV12-4 and TRBJ1-5, with D uncertain. The V and J ends lost 4 bases and 3 bases respectively, with 4 bases between them. This CDR3 region has 12 residues. CDR3 protein: CASSYINQPQHF. The CDR3 nucleotides read TGTGCCAGCAGTTACATCAATCAGCCCCAGCATTTT.

This clonotype is a singleton in its sample. This sequence joins TRBV20-1 and TRBJ1-5; tentative D call: TRBD1 (5 bases). Trimming shortened V by 3 bases and J by 0 bases, and 9 bases separated the two germline ends. The CDR3 length is 14 residues. Germline V lookup: CDR1 DFQATT, CDR2 SNEGSKA (reference sequence). The CDR3 reads CSASRDYSNQPQHF. CDR3 bases: TGCAGTGCTAGCAGGGACTATAGCAATCAGCCCCAGCATTTT.

This clonotype was observed once. This chain joins TRBV20-1 and TRBJ2-3; 8 bases map to TRBD2. The J segment lost 4 bases and the V segment lost 6 bases, leaving 6 bases of the junction unmatched. Germline assignment: CDR1 DFQATT and CDR2 SNEGSKA (reference sequence). The length of the CDR3 is 13 residues. CDR3 sequence: CSAQSGSADTQYF. CDR3 DNA sequence: TGCAGTGCCCAGAGCGGGAGTGCAGATACGCAGTATTTT.

The chain employs TRBV6-5 and TRBJ2-5; 13 bases fit TRBD2. CDR3 size: 21 residues. V trimming: 0 bases; J trimming: 4 bases; junction bases outside the gene matches: 17. The germline CDR1 and CDR2 sequences are MNHEY and SVGAGI. CDR3 in amino acids: CASSYSKLAGGEETARETQYF. Here the CDR3 DNA reads TGTGCCAGCAGTTACTCGAAACTAGCGGGGGGGGAGGAAACCGCACGAGAGACCCAGTACTTC.

V gene TRBV5-6 combines with J gene TRBJ2-3; possible D gene TRBD1, 6 bases. Per germline, CDR1 SGHDT and CDR2 YYEEEE. V lost 7 bases to trimming and J lost 0 bases, with 15 bases between them. This CDR3 spans 15 amino acids. CDR3 bases: TGTGCCAGCTCCCGAGGGGGAGCTAGCACAGATACGCAGTATTTT. It is translated as CASSRGGASTDTQYF.

This clonotype was seen only a few times. Sequence at one end of the junction differs from germline and may be a read error. V is TRBV7-9 and J is TRBJ2-3; D is unclear. The germline CDR1 and CDR2 sequences are SEHNR and FQNEAQ (reference sequence). CDR3 size: 14 residues. The CDR3 spells CASSPLGRTNTQYF. CDR3 nucleotide sequence: TGTGCCAGCAGCCCTCTCGGACGCACAAATACGCAGTATTTT. Full variable domain (outside the CDR3, taken from reference TRBV7-9 and TRBJ2-3): DTGVSQNPRHKITKRGQNVTFRCDPISEHNRLYWYRQTLGQGPEFLTYFQNEAQLEKSRLLSDRFSAERPKGSFSTLEIQRTEQGDSAMYLCASSPLGRTNTQYFGPGTRLTVL.

This chain links TRBV20-1 with TRBJ2-3; D uncertain. V was cut by 2 bases and J by 4 bases, with 4 bases left in between. Per the germline V gene, CDR1 is DFQATT and CDR2 is SNEGSKA (reference sequence). The CDR3 runs 11 residues. The CDR3 DNA follows: TGCAGTGCTAGACTAGCAGATACGCAGTATTTT. It codes for CSARLADTQYF.

J is TRBJ2-2 and V is TRBV27; D is uncertain. The length of the CDR3 is 14 residues. V lost 0 bases and J 0 bases, leaving 2 bases between the germline ends. Germline CDR1 is MNHEY and CDR2 is SMNVEV (reference sequence). CDR3 DNA: TGTGCCAGCAGTTTATCCTCGAACACCGGGGAGCTGTTTTTT. Amino acids: CASSLSSNTGELFF.